The clone carrying this T cell receptor (beta chain) was found once. Its antigen is not known. A multiplex PCR was run with 60 Vbeta primers and 13 Jbeta primers. Method: immunoSEQ multiplex PCR; TCRdb's copy keeps in-frame clones and lacks some. There are over 100,000 clones in the sample; around 76% occur only once, and approximately 7.8% lies in the top ten. These data are taken from a study of cytomegalovirus exposure and HLA in healthy donors. Overall study results and limits: Both high specificity and high sensitivity reportedly marked the classifier's diagnosis of cytomegalovirus status. CMV serostatus was the only recorded immune exposure for donors. HLA-A and HLA-B allele assignments for most subjects were reportedly predicted accurately using TCR beta sequences.

When sampled, the donors appeared nominally healthy, though they likely had unrecorded immune exposures. This CDR3 comprises 16 residues. Germline V gene lookup returns CDR1 SGHDN and CDR2 FVKESK. V lost 4 bases, J lost 3 bases, and 11 bases stayed unmatched. Sequenced: PBMCs. This TCR was sampled from a male donor in good health and CMV-seronegative. V and J are TRBV14 and TRBJ1-1, with TRBD1 identical over 7 bases. The CDR3 is CASSPFIGGVDTEAFF. CDR3 DNA: TGTGCCAGCAGCCCGTTCATAGGGGGCGTCGACACTGAAGCTTTCTTT. Drawing the rest from reference TRBV14 and TRBJ1-1, the complete variable domain is EAGVTQFPSHSVIEKGQTVTLRCDPISGHDNLYWYRRVMGKEIKFLLHFVKESKQDESGMPNNRFLAERTGGTYSTLKVQPAELEDSGVYFCASSPFIGGVDTEAFFGQGTRLTVV.